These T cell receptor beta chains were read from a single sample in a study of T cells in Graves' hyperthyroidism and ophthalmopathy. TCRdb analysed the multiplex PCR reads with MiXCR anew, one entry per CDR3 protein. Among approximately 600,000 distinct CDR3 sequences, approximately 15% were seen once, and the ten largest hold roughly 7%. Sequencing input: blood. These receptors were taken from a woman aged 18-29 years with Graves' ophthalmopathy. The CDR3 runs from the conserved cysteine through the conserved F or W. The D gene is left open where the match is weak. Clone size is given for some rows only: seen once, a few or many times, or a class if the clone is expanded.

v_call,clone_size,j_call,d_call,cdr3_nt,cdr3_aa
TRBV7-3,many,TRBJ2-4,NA,TGTGCCAGCAGCTCGGGCGGGATGAACATTCAGTACTTC,CASSSGGMNIQYF
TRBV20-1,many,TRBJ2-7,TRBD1,TGCAGTGCTAGCTACAGACAGGGGCCTACCTACGAGCAGTACTTC,CSASYRQGPTYEQYF
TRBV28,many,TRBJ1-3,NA,TGTGCCAGCAGCCGAACCGGACCGCGCCGAGTCACCATATATTTT,CASSRTGPRRVTIYF
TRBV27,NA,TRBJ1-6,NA,TGTGCCAGCAGCTACGGGACGAATTCACCCCTCCACTTT,CASSYGTNSPLHF
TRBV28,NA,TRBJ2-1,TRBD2,TGTGCCAGCAGTTCGGGACTAGCGGGCGCGAGCTCCTACAATGAGCAGTTCTTC,CASSSGLAGASSYNEQFF
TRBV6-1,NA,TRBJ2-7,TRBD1,TGTGCCAGCAGGCGGACAGGGATCTCCGTCGAGCAGTACTTC,CASRRTGISVEQYF
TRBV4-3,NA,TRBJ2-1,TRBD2,TGCGCCAGCAGCCTCGGACTAGGGTTCGACAATGAGCAGTTCTTC,CASSLGLGFDNEQFF
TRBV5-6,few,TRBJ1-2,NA,TGTGCCAGCAGCTTGTTATCAAGGGTGAAAGGCTACACCTTC,CASSLLSRVKGYTF
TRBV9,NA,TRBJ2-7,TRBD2,TGTGCCAGCAGCGCAACTAGCGGGCCCTACGAGCAGTACTTC,CASSATSGPYEQYF
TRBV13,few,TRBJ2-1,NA,TGTGCCAGCAGACCACCCTCCGGGGCGCGAGGGAATGAGCAGTTCTTC,CASRPPSGARGNEQFF
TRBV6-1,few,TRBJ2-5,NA,TGTGCCAGCAGTGATACGGTGGGCCCGGCGGCGGCCCAGTACTTC,CASSDTVGPAAAQYF
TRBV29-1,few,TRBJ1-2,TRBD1,TGCAGCGTTGCATCGGGGGACAGGGGTCGCGGCTACACCTTC,CSVASGDRGRGYTF
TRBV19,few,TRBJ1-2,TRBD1,TGTGCCAGTAGTCCTACAGGGGGCAGGGGCTACACCTTC,CASSPTGGRGYTF
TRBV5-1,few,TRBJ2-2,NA,TGCGCCAGCAGCTTATGGGGCCCGGGGGTCCACGACGACACCGGGGAGCTGTTTTTT,CASSLWGPGVHDDTGELFF
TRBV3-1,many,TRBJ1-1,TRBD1,TGTGCCAGCAGAAGGGGGCCACTGAACACTGAAGCTTTCTTT,CASRRGPLNTEAFF
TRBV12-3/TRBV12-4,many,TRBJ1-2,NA,TGTGCCAGCAGTTTGATTCGTCGGACCCATGGCTACACCTTC,CASSLIRRTHGYTF
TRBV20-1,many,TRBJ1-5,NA,TGCAGTGCTAGAGATCTGGGGGGCGAAGGTCAGCCCCAGCATTTT,CSARDLGGEGQPQHF
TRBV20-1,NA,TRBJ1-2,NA,TGCAGTGCTTACCGGGACGATGGCTACACCTTC,CSAYRDDGYTF
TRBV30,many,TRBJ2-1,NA,TGTGCCTGGAGTTACAATTCAGAGCAGTTCTTC,CAWSYNSEQFF
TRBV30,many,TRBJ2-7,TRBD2,TGTGCCTGGAGTGTCAGCGGGGTCATGAGCTACGAGCAGTACTTC,CAWSVSGVMSYEQYF
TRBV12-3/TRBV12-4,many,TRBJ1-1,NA,TGTGCCAGCAGTTTATCCAGGGGTACGCAAACTGAAGCTTTCTTT,CASSLSRGTQTEAFF
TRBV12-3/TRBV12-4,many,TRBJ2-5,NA,TGTGCCAGCCGTATCACAGGGGGGGTGGAGACCCAGTACTTC,CASRITGGVETQYF
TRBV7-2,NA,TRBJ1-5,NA,TGTGCCAGCAGCTTAGGAGGGGGTAGATATCAGCCCCAGCATTTT,CASSLGGGRYQPQHF